The clone carrying this TCR beta chain appeared a single time. The data derive from a study of shared clonotypes between healthy human individuals. Using about 0.2 ug DNA, approximately 30,000 T cell genomes, the sorted-subset replicate PCRs were run. Using immunoSEQ multiplex PCR, the repertoire was profiled, and TCRdb retains in-frame clones only, with some absent. The sample contains 2 million or so clones, over 85% of which appear only once. Per the germline V gene, CDR1 is SEHNR and CDR2 is FQNEAQ (reference sequence). This CDR3 spans 16 amino acids. V shed 2 bases, J shed 4 bases, and the junction held 3 bases outside the gene matches. Naive CD8 cells, CD45RO-negative and positively selected for CCR7, excluded terminally differentiated effector memory CD45RA+ cells.

Material for sequencing was naive CD8+ T cells sorted from blood. The receptor was isolated from a man between 18 and 35 years old in good health. V gene TRBV7-9 combines with J gene TRBJ2-2; TRBD1 aligns across 11 bases. This CDR3 reads CASSLIGTGGTGELFF. For the CDR3, the DNA is TGTGCCAGCAGCTTAATAGGGACAGGGGGCACCGGGGAGCTGTTTTTT.